This record covers a single T cell receptor beta chain. The antigen remains unidentified. The PCR employed 60 Vbeta primers together with 13 Jbeta primers. In the original processing: In a later analysis, the count reached 75 million to 90 million unique TCR beta chains, with around 10 million shared. Clones were sequenced by immunoSEQ multiplex PCR, and TCRdb holds only the in-frame ones, with some missing. For V, J and clone size, that table is used; D and trimming come from the DNA. The sample holds about 100,000 clones, about 76% seen once. V trimming: 1 base; J trimming: 9 bases; junction bases outside the gene matches: 4. The CDR3 is 14 amino acids. Germline values: CDR1 SGHNT, CDR2 YENEEA. The record originates from a study of cytomegalovirus exposure and HLA in healthy donors. Study findings and constraints: In a later analysis, productive TCRs from donors in an Asian-associated ancestry cluster reportedly carried fewer N-insertions than the cohort mean.

The sequence was obtained from a woman aged 70 to 79 in good health and CMV-seropositive. The V gene is TRBV11-3, the J gene TRBJ2-1, with 9 bases fitting TRBD2. The sequenced sample consisted of PBMCs. CDR3 DNA: TGTGCCAGCAGCTTAGTGCGGGAGGGGCTTGAGCAGTTCTTC. Translating it yields CASSLVREGLEQFF.